The 28 T cell receptor beta chains presented below share a single source sample, sequenced in a study of OX40 agonist ivuxolimab in advanced cancers. The data were produced by immunoSEQ multiplex PCR, yet TCRdb's version contains in-frame clones alone and is incomplete. The top ten clones hold 31% of a sample with fewer than 30,000 clones, 88% of them seen once. Specimen: CD4+ or CD8+ T cells sorted from blood, collected in a trial of the OX40 agonist ivuxolimab. The source is an adult with an advanced solid tumor such as melanoma, head and neck, liver or kidney cancer.

V usage is TRBV5-1 and J usage is TRBJ2-2; D may be TRBD1 or TRBD2 (6 bases each). The V and J ends lost 2 bases and 8 bases respectively, with 16 bases between them. This CDR3 has 15 amino acids. Per the germline V gene, CDR1 is SGHRS and CDR2 is YFSETQ. CDR3 residues: CASSFGLGGPGELFF. Written as DNA, the CDR3 is TGCGCCAGCAGCTTCGGGCTCGGGGGCCCGGGGGAGCTGTTTTTT.

As concerns this clone: The same CDR3 arises from other DNA sequences in this sample as well. This rearrangement joins TRBV7-2 to TRBJ2-7; the match to TRBD2 covers 7 bases. CDR1 SGHTA and CDR2 FQGNSA come from the germline V gene. CDR3 size: 15 residues. J was trimmed by 7 bases and V by 6 bases; bases with no gene match: 15. This CDR3 reads CASRLSTGVRGEQYF. For the CDR3, the DNA is TGTGCCAGCAGGCTCTCGACGGGGGTGCGGGGGGAGCAGTACTTC. The full variable domain, completed using reference TRBV7-2 and TRBJ2-7, is GAGVSQSPSNKVTEKGKDVELRCDPISGHTALYWYRQSLGQGLEFLIYFQGNSAPDKSGLPSDRFSAERTGGSVSTLTIQRTQQEDSAVYLCASRLSTGVRGEQYFGPGTRLTVT.

The chain joins TRBV29-1 to TRBJ1-1; D is uncertain. The CDR3 contains 11 residues. Germline-derived CDR1 and CDR2 are SQVTM and ANQGSEA. Trimming removed 4 bases from V and 10 bases from J, with 13 bases in between. CDR3 loop: CSVAPGSVAFF. Here the CDR3 DNA reads TGCAGCGTTGCCCCCGGATCCGTAGCTTTCTTT.

J is TRBJ2-5 and V is TRBV30; tentative D call: TRBD2 (6 bases). The ends were cut back, 4 bases at V and 7 bases at J, with 19 bases in the middle. The CDR3 covers 14 residues. Germline V CDR1 and CDR2: GTSNPN, SVGIG (reference sequence). CDR3 sequence reads: CAWIPGTDGGTQYF. The DNA for the CDR3 is TGTGCCTGGATCCCTGGGACCGACGGGGGGACCCAGTACTTC.

The rearrangement links TRBV5-4 to TRBJ2-7, with D possibly TRBD1 on 6 matching bases. CDR3 length equals 12 residues. CDR1 and CDR2 from the germline V gene are SGHNT and YYREEE (reference sequence). The ends were cut back, 4 bases at V and 3 bases at J, with 8 bases in the middle. The CDR3 DNA follows: TGTGCCAGCAGCGCGGACAGCTACGAGCAGTACTTC. Amino acid sequence: CASSADSYEQYF.

The chain uses TRBV21-1 and TRBJ1-5; the table calls TRBD1, which could not be checked here. TRBV21-1 is described as a pseudogene. The CDR3 contains 18 residues. The CDR3 nucleotides are TGTGCCAGCAGCAAAGGGGGCCTCAACCAAGGTAGCAATCAGCCCCAGCATTTT. Amino acids: CASSKGGLNQGSNQPQHF.

V usage is TRBV9 and J usage is TRBJ1-1; D unclear. This CDR3 has 12 residues. With 5 bases removed from V and 0 bases from J, the gap between germline ends came to 5 bases. CDR1 and CDR2 (germline): SGDLS, YYNGEE. Here the CDR3 reads CASSLLNTEAFF. DNA for the CDR3: TGTGCCAGCAGTCTGCTGAACACTGAAGCTTTCTTT.

CDR3 region: CASSQAPRVPYEQYF. In DNA, the CDR3 is TGCGCCAGCAGCCAAGCACCCAGGGTTCCTTACGAGCAGTACTTC. V gene TRBV4-3 combines with J gene TRBJ2-7; a weak D match, TRBD1 (5 bases). Germline V CDR1 and CDR2: LGHNA, YSLEER. Trimming took off 1 base at V and 4 bases at J, with 14 bases between the two ends. The CDR3 runs 15 residues.

The V call is TRBV5-8, the J call TRBJ2-5; D is ambiguous. This CDR3 has 14 residues. The ends were cut back, 0 bases at V and 3 bases at J, with 9 bases in the middle. Germline-derived CDR1 and CDR2 are SGHTS and YDEGEE. Written as DNA, the CDR3 is TGTGCCAGCAGCTTGGGGTCAGTAAAAGAGACCCAGTACTTC. Protein sequence: CASSLGSVKETQYF.

V usage is TRBV19 and J usage is TRBJ2-7; possible D gene TRBD1, 5 bases. V lost 5 bases to trimming and J lost 3 bases, with 17 bases between them. The V gene's germline CDR1 is LNHDA and CDR2 SQIVND (reference sequence). The CDR3 consists of 15 residues. The CDR3: CASSAGIGGYYEQYF. The DNA for the CDR3 is TGTGCCAGTAGTGCAGGGATTGGCGGATACTACGAGCAGTACTTC.

The table lists this clone with a few counts. This chain connects TRBV2 to TRBJ2-7; 11 positions agree with TRBD2. Germline lookup yields CDR1 SNHLY and CDR2 FYNNEI. The CDR3 spans 15 residues. V shed 5 bases, J shed 5 bases, and the junction held 8 bases outside the gene matches. The CDR3 is CASSYVLAGANEQYF. The CDR3 DNA reads TGTGCCAGCAGTTACGTACTAGCGGGGGCGAACGAGCAGTACTTC.

V usage is TRBV6-1 and J usage is TRBJ1-2, with a tentative D call TRBD1 (5 bases). The CDR3 spans 14 residues. The ends were cut back, 3 bases at V and 6 bases at J, with 14 bases in the middle. CDR1 and CDR2 (germline): MNHNS, SASEGT. In DNA, the CDR3 is TGTGCCAGCAGTGACCAAAGACGGGGGGATGGCTACACCTTC. Protein product: CASSDQRRGDGYTF.

The J gene is TRBJ1-1, the V gene TRBV11-1; D is uncertain. Germline values: CDR1 SGHAT, CDR2 FQDESV (reference sequence). Trimming stripped 5 bases from V and 7 bases from J, with 5 bases between. This CDR3 contains 10 residues. The CDR3, as DNA: TGTGCCAGCAGCGCTAGTGAAGCTTTCTTT. It specifies CASSASEAFF.

This clone was detected only once. The chain uses TRBV19 and TRBJ1-5; D call uncertain. V was pared by 2 bases and J by 0 bases, with 11 bases between. The CDR3 has 16 amino acids. CDR1 and CDR2 (germline): LNHDA, SQIVND (reference sequence). CDR3 nucleotide sequence: TGTGCCAGTAGTATAAGTAGGCAGGTTAGCAATCAGCCCCAGCATTTT. It is translated as CASSISRQVSNQPQHF.

The gene calls are TRBV4-1 and TRBJ2-5, with 8 bases matching TRBD1. The CDR3 runs 19 residues. Looked up from germline, CDR1 is MGHRA and CDR2 is YSYEKL. Unmatched junction bases numbered 16, after V lost 4 bases and J lost 0 bases. CDR3 sequence: CASSPWGQEWGQYQETQYF. CDR3 DNA: TGCGCCAGCAGCCCTTGGGGACAGGAATGGGGGCAGTACCAAGAGACCCAGTACTTC.

The rearrangement links TRBV19 to TRBJ1-3, with a weak D call TRBD1 (6 bases). Germline V gives CDR1 LNHDA, CDR2 SQIVND (reference sequence). The CDR3 covers 14 residues. Trimming pared 7 bases from V and 2 bases from J, leaving 12 bases between. The CDR3 loop reads CASNQGLPGNTIYF. The DNA for the CDR3 is TGTGCCAGTAATCAGGGGCTCCCTGGAAACACCATATATTTT.

The chain has TRBV29-1 and TRBJ2-5; D possibly uses TRBD1 or TRBD2 (5 bases each). V shed 5 bases and J shed 2 bases, with 15 bases lying between them. The CDR3 is 14 residues long. The V gene's germline CDR1 is SQVTM and CDR2 ANQGSEA. The CDR3 loop is CSVRRGTTQETQYF. CDR3 DNA: TGCAGCGTTAGGCGAGGGACCACTCAAGAGACCCAGTACTTC. Filled out from reference TRBV29-1 and TRBJ2-5, the complete variable domain reads SAVISQKPSRDICQRGTSLTIQCQVDSQVTMMFWYRQQPGQSLTLIATANQGSEATYESGFVIDKFPISRPNLTFSTLTVSNMSPEDSSIYLCSVRRGTTQETQYFGPGTRLLVL.

The rearrangement joins TRBV11-1 to TRBJ2-5, with D unclear. Trimming shortened V by 1 base and J by 10 bases, and 4 bases separated the two germline ends. From germline, CDR1 is SGHAT and CDR2 FQDESV (reference sequence). This CDR3 has 10 amino acids. The CDR3 DNA follows: TGTGCCAGCAGCTTAGGTGTCCAGTACTTC. Translated, it gives CASSLGVQYF.

The gene calls are TRBV2 and TRBJ2-7, with a tentative D call TRBD1 (6 bases). Trimming shortened V by 6 bases and J by 4 bases, and 13 bases separated the two germline ends. This CDR3 comprises 13 residues. Germline assignment: CDR1 SNHLY and CDR2 FYNNEI. CDR3 in amino acids: CASSPIQGYEQYF. The CDR3 DNA reads TGTGCCAGCAGCCCGATTCAGGGGTACGAGCAGTACTTC.

The V call is TRBV27, the J call TRBJ2-1, with 7 nucleotides matching TRBD1. V trimming: 2 bases; J trimming: 6 bases; junction bases outside the gene matches: 4. The CDR3 is 14 residues long. Germline values: CDR1 MNHEY, CDR2 SMNVEV (reference sequence). DNA of the CDR3: TGTGCCAGCAGTTTAAGAGGGGGCCCCAATGAGCAGTTCTTC. Translating it yields CASSLRGGPNEQFF.

This chain joins TRBV7-2 and TRBJ1-2, with TRBD1 matching over 7 bases. Germline V lookup: CDR1 SGHTA, CDR2 FQGNSA. V was clipped by 0 bases and J by 3 bases; unmatched bases: 4. This CDR3 has 15 amino acids. CDR3 amino acids: CASSLAGGSDYGYTF. The CDR3 DNA reads TGTGCCAGCAGCTTAGCAGGGGGCTCAGACTATGGCTACACCTTC. The full variable domain, its missing parts supplied by reference TRBV7-2 and TRBJ1-2, is GAGVSQSPSNKVTEKGKDVELRCDPISGHTALYWYRQSLGQGLEFLIYFQGNSAPDKSGLPSDRFSAERTGGSVSTLTIQRTQQEDSAVYLCASSLAGGSDYGYTFGSGTRLTVV.

The chain recombines TRBV19 with TRBJ1-2; no clear D gene. The CDR3 loop spans 14 amino acids. From germline, CDR1 is LNHDA and CDR2 SQIVND (reference sequence). The V end was cut by 2 bases, the J end by 4 bases, with 11 bases between. Written as DNA, the CDR3 is TGTGCCAGTAGTATAATCGATCGTTCCTATGGCTACACCTTC. This sequence encodes CASSIIDRSYGYTF.

The chain employs TRBV9 and TRBJ2-7; 10 bases map to TRBD1. The CDR3 contains 13 residues. V lost 3 bases and J lost 3; bases outside the gene matches: 0. Germline V gene sequence: CDR1 SGDLS, CDR2 YYNGEE. In nucleotides, the CDR3 is TGTGCCAGCAGCGGGACAGGGGGCTACGAGCAGTACTTC. This gives the protein CASSGTGGYEQYF.

CDR3 bases: TGCGCCAGCAGTGAGTCCGGGACCTGGGGAGAGACCCAGTACTTC. Protein product: CASSESGTWGETQYF. V gene TRBV10-1 combines with J gene TRBJ2-5; perhaps D is TRBD1 or TRBD2 (5 bases each). The length of the CDR3 is 15 residues. Germline CDR1 and CDR2: WNHNN and SYGVQD (reference sequence). The V end lost 0 bases, the J end lost 4 bases, and 12 bases lay between the germline ends.

The V gene is TRBV19, the J gene TRBJ2-7; 10 nucleotides match TRBD2. The germline CDR1 and CDR2 sequences are LNHDA and SQIVND (reference sequence). The CDR3 consists of 18 residues. Trimming cost V 3 bases and J 4 bases; bases outside gene matches: 15. The CDR3 spells CASSIQSLPSGSKYEQYF. The CDR3 nucleotides read TGTGCCAGTAGTATCCAAAGTTTACCTAGCGGGAGCAAATACGAGCAGTACTTC. Full variable domain (remainder filled in from reference TRBV19 and TRBJ2-7): DGGITQSPKYLFRKEGQNVTLSCEQNLNHDAMYWYRQDPGQGLRLIYYSQIVNDFQKGDIAEGYSVSREKKESFPLTVTSAQKNPTAFYLCASSIQSLPSGSKYEQYFGPGTRLTVT.

This clone appeared once. J is TRBJ2-2 and V is TRBV18; possibly TRBD1 for D (5 bases). V was cut by 2 bases and J by 0 bases, with 10 bases left in between. CDR3 size: 16 residues. Germline CDR1 and CDR2: KGHSH and LQKENI. The CDR3 DNA sequence: TGTGCCAGCTCACCATATGCGACAGCGAACACCGGGGAGCTGTTTTTT. Translated: CASSPYATANTGELFF.

V is TRBV11-3 and J is TRBJ2-7, with D tentatively TRBD1 (6 bases). The CDR3 length is 14 residues. Trimming shortened V by 2 bases and J by 9 bases, and 17 bases separated the two germline ends. Germline values: CDR1 SGHNT, CDR2 YENEEA. The CDR3 spells CASSLLPTGQVQYF. CDR3 in DNA: TGTGCCAGCAGCTTACTCCCTACAGGGCAGGTGCAGTACTTC.

The chain joins TRBV21-1 to TRBJ2-7; the D call of TRBD1 is as the table states it, not checked on the DNA. TRBV21-1 has pseudogene status. The CDR3 is 14 residues long. This CDR3 reads CASSKGWPTYEQYF. CDR3 in DNA: TGTGCCAGCAGCAAAGGTTGGCCCACCTACGAGCAGTACTTC.